This entry concerns a single T cell receptor (beta chain). What it binds is unknown. This entry belongs to a study of lymphopenia after photon versus proton radiotherapy. The table came from immunoSEQ multiplex PCR; TCRdb's copy has only in-frame clones and leaves some out. The repertoire holds around 150,000 clones, about 88% seen once, with around 5.1% in the top ten. The CDR3 consists of 15 residues. The V gene lost 1 base and the J gene lost 6 bases, with 13 bases spanning the gap. Looked up from germline, CDR1 is SNHLY and CDR2 is FYNNEI. Findings and caveats of the study: Better survival with proton therapy was suggested as possible, not demonstrated.

The rearrangement uses TRBV2 and TRBJ1-5, with D possibly TRBD1 on 6 matching bases. The sequence derives from a man aged 45-60 years with gastric cancer. This specimen was peripheral blood, taken from a patient treated with photon-based radiotherapy. The CDR3 protein is CASSEGQGGGQPQHF. CDR3 sequence (DNA): TGTGCCAGCAGTGAAGGCCAGGGAGGGGGTCAGCCCCAGCATTTT.